The 5 T cell receptor beta chains listed next were all sequenced from one sample in a study of blood T cells in healthy people across ages. Primers used in a second PCR of about 6 to 11 cycles were a sample-barcoded 5' primer and a J-beta primer mix. TCRdb processed the 5' RACE reads anew with MiXCR; each CDR3 protein has one entry. The sample lists 550,000 to 600,000 distinct CDR3 sequences, around 48% occurring once. Input material: blood. The receptors shown here come from a man older than 75 in good health.

This chain links TRBV30 with TRBJ2-3; 8 bases match TRBD2. This CDR3 is 13 amino acids long. J was trimmed by 6 bases and V by 3 bases; bases with no gene match: 5. Per germline, CDR1 GTSNPN and CDR2 SVGIG (reference sequence). CDR3 residues: CAWREAGVDTQYF. In DNA, the CDR3 is TGTGCCTGGAGGGAAGCGGGAGTGGATACGCAGTATTTT.

This clonotype turned up a few times. The chain is built from TRBV7-2 and TRBJ2-7, with 10 bases aligning to TRBD2. The CDR3 runs 17 residues. CDR1 and CDR2 from the germline V gene are SGHTA and FQGNSA. The J segment lost 4 bases and the V segment lost 2 bases, leaving 11 bases of the junction unmatched. In DNA form, the CDR3 reads TGTGCCAGCAGCTTACGAAGGCCAAGGACTAGCGGATACGAGCAGTACTTC. Its translation is CASSLRRPRTSGYEQYF.

The chain combines TRBV10-3 with TRBJ1-2; no definite D call. The CDR3 totals 13 residues. Germline CDR1 reads ENHRY; CDR2 reads SYGVKD. The V and J ends lost 4 bases and 8 bases respectively, with 14 bases between them. CDR3 DNA sequence: TGTGCCATCAGTGGATTTCCTTCGGAGGGCTACACCTTC. This encodes CAISGFPSEGYTF.

With respect to this clonotype: A much larger clone is a single base away; this may be a read error. This sequence joins TRBV29-1 and TRBJ2-6; no definite D call. Germline V gene sequence: CDR1 SQVTM, CDR2 ANQGSEA. Trimming stripped 5 bases from V and 0 bases from J, with 2 bases between. The CDR3 length is 12 residues. CDR3 DNA sequence: TGCAGCGTTAACTCTGGGGCCAACGTCCTGACTTTC. Translation gives CSVNSGANVLTF. Based on the CDR3 plus reference TRBV29-1 and TRBJ2-6, the full variable domain is SAVISQKPSRDICQRGTSLTIQCQVDSQVTMMFWYRQQPGQSLTLIATANQGSEATYESGFVIDKFPISRPNLTFSTLTVSNMSPEDSSIYLCSVNSGANVLTFGAGSRLTVL.

The V gene is TRBV20-1, the J gene TRBJ2-3; either TRBD1 or TRBD2 may fit D (5 bases each). V was trimmed by 6 bases and J by 2 bases, leaving 18 bases between them. This CDR3 region has 15 residues. The germline V gene has CDR1 DFQATT and CDR2 SNEGSKA (reference sequence). CDR3 sequence reads: CSAPRGAGYTDTQYF. In nucleotides, the CDR3 is TGCAGTGCCCCAAGAGGGGCGGGCTACACAGATACGCAGTATTTT.